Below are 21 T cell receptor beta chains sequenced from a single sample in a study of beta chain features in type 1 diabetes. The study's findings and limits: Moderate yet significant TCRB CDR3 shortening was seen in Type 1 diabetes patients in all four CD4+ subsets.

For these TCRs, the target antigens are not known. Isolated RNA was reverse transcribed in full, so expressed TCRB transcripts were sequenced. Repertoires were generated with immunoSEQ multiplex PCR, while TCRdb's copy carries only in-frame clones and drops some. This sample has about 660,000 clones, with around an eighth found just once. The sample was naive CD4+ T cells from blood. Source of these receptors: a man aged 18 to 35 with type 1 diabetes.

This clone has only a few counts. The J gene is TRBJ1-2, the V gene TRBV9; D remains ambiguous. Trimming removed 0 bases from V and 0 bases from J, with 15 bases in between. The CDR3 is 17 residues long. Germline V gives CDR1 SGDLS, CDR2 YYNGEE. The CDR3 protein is CASSVAAGRETNYGYTF. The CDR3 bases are TGTGCCAGCAGCGTAGCGGCAGGAAGAGAAACTAACTATGGCTACACCTTC.

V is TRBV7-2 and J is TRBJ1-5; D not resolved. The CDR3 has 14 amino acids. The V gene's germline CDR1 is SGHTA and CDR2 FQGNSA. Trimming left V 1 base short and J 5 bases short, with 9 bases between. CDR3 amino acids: CASSLVAADQPQHF. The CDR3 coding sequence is TGTGCCAGCAGCTTAGTTGCAGCCGATCAGCCCCAGCATTTT. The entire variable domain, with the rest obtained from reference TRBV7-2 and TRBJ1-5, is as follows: GAGVSQSPSNKVTEKGKDVELRCDPISGHTALYWYRQSLGQGLEFLIYFQGNSAPDKSGLPSDRFSAERTGGSVSTLTIQRTQQEDSAVYLCASSLVAADQPQHFGDGTRLSIL.

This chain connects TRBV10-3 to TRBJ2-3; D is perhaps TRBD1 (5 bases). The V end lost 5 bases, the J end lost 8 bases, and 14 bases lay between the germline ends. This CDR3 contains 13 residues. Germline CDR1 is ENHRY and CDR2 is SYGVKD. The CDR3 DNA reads TGTGCCATCAGTTTACAGGATTCCGGTACGCAGTATTTT. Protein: CAISLQDSGTQYF.

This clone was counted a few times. CDR3 in DNA: TGTGCCAGCAGGATAGGGGCATCGGGCACTGAAGCTTTCTTT. Protein product: CASRIGASGTEAFF. This rearrangement joins TRBV6-5 to TRBJ1-1, with D possibly TRBD1 on 5 matching bases. This CDR3 spans 14 amino acids. The V gene's germline CDR1 is MNHEY and CDR2 SVGAGI. V lost 6 bases, J lost 4 bases, and 15 bases lay in between.

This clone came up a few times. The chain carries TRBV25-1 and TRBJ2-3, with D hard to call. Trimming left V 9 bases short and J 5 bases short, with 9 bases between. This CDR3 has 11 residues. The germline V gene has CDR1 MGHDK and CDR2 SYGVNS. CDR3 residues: CASQYKDTQYF. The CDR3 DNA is TGTGCCAGTCAATACAAAGATACGCAGTATTTT.

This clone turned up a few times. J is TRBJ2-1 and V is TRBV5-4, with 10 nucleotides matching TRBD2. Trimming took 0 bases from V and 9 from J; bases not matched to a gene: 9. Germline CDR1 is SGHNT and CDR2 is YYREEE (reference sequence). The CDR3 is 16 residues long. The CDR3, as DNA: TGTGCCAGCAGCTTGGCGGGACTAGCGCGCTCGGGTGAGCAGTTCTTC. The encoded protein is CASSLAGLARSGEQFF.

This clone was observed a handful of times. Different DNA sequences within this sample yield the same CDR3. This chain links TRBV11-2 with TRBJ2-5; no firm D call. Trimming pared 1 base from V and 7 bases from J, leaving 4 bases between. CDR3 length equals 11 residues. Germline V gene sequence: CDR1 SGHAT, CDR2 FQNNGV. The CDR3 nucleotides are TGTGCCAGCAGCTTAGGGCCGACCCAGTACTTC. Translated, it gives CASSLGPTQYF.

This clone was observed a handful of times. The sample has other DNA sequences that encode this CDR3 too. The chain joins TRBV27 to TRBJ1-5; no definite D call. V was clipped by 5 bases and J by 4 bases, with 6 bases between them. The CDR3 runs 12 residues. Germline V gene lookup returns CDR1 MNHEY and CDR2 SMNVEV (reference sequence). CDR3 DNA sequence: TGTGCCAGCAGTGAACGGAATCAGCCCCAGCATTTT. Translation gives CASSERNQPQHF.

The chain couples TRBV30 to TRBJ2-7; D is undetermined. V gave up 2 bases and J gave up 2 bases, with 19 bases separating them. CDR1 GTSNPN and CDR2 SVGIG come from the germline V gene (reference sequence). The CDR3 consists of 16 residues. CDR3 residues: CAWSKDMRFIAYEQYF. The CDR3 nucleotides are TGTGCCTGGAGTAAGGATATGAGGTTTATCGCCTACGAGCAGTACTTC.

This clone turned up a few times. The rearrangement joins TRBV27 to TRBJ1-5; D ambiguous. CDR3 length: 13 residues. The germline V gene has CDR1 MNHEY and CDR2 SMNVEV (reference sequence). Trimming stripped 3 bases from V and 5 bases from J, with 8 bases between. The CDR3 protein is CASSFGRHQPQHF. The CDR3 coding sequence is TGTGCCAGCAGTTTTGGGAGACATCAGCCCCAGCATTTT.

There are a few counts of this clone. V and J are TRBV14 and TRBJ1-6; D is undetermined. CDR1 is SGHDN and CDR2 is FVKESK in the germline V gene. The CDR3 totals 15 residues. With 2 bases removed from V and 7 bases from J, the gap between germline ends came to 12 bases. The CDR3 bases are TGTGCCAGCAGCCAACAGACGAGCAGGAATTCACCCCTCCACTTT. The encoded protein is CASSQQTSRNSPLHF.

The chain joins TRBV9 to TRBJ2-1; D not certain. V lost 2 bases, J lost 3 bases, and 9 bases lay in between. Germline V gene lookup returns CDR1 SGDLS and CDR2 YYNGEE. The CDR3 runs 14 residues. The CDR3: CASSVLSDYNEQFF. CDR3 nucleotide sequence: TGTGCCAGCAGCGTTCTCTCAGACTACAATGAGCAGTTCTTC.

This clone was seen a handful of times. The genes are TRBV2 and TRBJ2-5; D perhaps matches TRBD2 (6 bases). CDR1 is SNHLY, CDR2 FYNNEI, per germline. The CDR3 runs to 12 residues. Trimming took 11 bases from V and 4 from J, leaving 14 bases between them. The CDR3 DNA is TGTGCCGCGTCGACTAGTGGAGAGACCCAGTACTTC. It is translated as CAASTSGETQYF.

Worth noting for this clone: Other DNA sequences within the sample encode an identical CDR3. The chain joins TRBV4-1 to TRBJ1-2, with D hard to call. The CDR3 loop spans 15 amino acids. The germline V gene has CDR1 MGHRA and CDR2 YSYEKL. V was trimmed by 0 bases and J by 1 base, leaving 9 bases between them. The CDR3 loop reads CASSQDPTSNYGYTF. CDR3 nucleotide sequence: TGCGCCAGCAGCCAAGATCCCACAAGTAACTATGGCTACACCTTC.

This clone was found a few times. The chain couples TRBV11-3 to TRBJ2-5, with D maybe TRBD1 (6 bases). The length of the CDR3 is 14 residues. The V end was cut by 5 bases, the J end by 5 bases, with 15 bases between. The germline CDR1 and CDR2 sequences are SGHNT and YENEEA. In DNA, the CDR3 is TGTGCCAGCAGCCAAGGGGGAATACGGGAGACCCAGTACTTC. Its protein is CASSQGGIRETQYF.

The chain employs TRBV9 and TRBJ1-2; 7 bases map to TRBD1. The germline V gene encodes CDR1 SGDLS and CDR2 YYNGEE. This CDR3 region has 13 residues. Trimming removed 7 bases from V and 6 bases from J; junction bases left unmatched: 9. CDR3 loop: CASRDSRADGYTF. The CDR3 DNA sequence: TGTGCCAGCCGGGACAGTAGAGCCGATGGCTACACCTTC.

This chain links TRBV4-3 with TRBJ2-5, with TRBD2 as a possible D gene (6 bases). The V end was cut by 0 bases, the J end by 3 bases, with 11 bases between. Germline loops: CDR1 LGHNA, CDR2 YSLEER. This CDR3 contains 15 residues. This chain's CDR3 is CASSQDRWGEETQYF. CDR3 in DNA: TGCGCCAGCAGCCAAGACAGGTGGGGGGAAGAGACCCAGTACTTC.

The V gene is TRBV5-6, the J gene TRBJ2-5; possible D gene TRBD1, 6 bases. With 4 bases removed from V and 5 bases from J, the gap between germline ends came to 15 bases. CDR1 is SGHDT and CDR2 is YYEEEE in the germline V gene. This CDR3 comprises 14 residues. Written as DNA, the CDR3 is TGTGCCAGCAGCCCAGCGGAGAGGGGGGAGACCCAGTACTTC. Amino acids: CASSPAERGETQYF.

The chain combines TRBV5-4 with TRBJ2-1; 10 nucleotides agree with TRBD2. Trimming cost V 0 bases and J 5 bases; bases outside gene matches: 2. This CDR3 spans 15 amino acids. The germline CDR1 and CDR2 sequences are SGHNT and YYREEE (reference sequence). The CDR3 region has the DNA TGTGCCAGCAGCTTGGATAGCGGGAGGCACAATGAGCAGTTCTTC. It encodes CASSLDSGRHNEQFF.

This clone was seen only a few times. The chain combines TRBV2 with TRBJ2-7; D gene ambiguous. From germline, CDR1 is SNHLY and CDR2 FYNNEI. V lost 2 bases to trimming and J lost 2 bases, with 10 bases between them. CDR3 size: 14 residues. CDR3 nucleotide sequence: TGTGCCAGCAGTGAATCTGTCCCTACCTACGAGCAGTACTTC. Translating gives CASSESVPTYEQYF.

The CDR3 DNA reads as TGTGCCAGCAGCGTAGACCAGGAGTCACCCCTCCACTTT. It codes for CASSVDQESPLHF. The chain is built from TRBV9 and TRBJ1-6; D not certain. The V gene's germline CDR1 is SGDLS and CDR2 YYNGEE. There are 13 residues in the CDR3. The ends were cut back, 0 bases at V and 10 bases at J, with 8 bases in the middle.